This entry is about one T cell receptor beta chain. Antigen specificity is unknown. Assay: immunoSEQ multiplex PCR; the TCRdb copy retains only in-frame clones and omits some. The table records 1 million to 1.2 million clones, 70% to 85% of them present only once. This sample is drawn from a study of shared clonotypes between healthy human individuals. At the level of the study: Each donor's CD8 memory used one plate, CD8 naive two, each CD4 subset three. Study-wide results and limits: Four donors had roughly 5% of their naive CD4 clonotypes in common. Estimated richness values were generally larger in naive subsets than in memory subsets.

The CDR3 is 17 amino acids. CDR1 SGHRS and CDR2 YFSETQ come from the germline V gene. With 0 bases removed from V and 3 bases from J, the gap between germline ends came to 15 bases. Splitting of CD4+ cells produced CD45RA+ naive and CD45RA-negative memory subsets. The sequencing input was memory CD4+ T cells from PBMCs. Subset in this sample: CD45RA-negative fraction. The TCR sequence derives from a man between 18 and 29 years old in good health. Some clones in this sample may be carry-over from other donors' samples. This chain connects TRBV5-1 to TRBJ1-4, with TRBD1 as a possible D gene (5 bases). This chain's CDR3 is CASSLAVGQLPNEKLFF. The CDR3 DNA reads TGCGCCAGCAGCTTGGCTGTGGGGCAGCTACCTAATGAAAAACTGTTTTTT.